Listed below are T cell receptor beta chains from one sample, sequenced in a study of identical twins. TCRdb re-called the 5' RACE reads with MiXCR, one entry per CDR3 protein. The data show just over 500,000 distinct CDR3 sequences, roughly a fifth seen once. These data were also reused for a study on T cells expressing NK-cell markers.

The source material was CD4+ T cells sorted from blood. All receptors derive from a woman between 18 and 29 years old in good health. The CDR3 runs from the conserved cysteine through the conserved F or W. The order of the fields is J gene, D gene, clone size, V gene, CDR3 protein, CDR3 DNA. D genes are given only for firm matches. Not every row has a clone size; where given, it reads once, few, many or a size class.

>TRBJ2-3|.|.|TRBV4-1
CASSRARTDTQYF
TGCGCCAGCAGCCGGGCCAGGACAGATACGCAGTATTTT
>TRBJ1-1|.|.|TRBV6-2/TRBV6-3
CASSYSTAEAFF
TGTGCCAGCAGTTACTCGACAGCGGAAGCTTTCTTT
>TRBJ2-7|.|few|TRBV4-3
CASSQGFAAAYEQYF
TGCGCCAGCAGCCAAGGGTTCGCGGCTGCCTACGAGCAGTACTTC
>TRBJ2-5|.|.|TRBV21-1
CASSSWTGAQETQYF
TGTGCCAGCAGCAGCTGGACAGGGGCCCAAGAGACCCAGTACTTC
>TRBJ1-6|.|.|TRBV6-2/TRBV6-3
CASSRQQIGSPLHF
TGTGCCAGCAGCCGACAGCAAATTGGATCACCCCTCCACTTT
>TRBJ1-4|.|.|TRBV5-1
CASSHGDRSNEKLFF
TGCGCCAGCAGCCACGGGGACCGATCTAATGAAAAACTGTTTTTT
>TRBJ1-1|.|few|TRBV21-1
CASSNKGCDRGPMNTEAFF
TGTGCCAGCAGCAATAAAGGTTGCGACAGGGGGCCGATGAACACTGAAGCTTTCTTT
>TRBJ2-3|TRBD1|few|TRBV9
CASSHGDRETDTQYF
TGTGCCAGCAGCCACGGAGACAGGGAAACAGATACGCAGTATTTT
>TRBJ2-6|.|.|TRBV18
CASSQGESGANVLTF
TGTGCCAGCTCACAGGGTGAGTCTGGGGCCAACGTCCTGACTTTC
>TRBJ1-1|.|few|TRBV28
CASSTLGGERRTEAFF
TGTGCCAGCAGTACTTTAGGGGGGGAAAGGAGGACTGAAGCTTTCTTT
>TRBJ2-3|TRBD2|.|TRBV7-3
CASSSSGPTDTQYF
TGTGCCAGCAGCTCTAGCGGCCCCACAGATACGCAGTATTTT
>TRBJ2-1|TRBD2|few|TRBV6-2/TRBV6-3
CASSYAGDEQFF
TGTGCCAGCAGTTATGCGGGAGATGAGCAGTTCTTC
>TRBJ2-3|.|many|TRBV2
CASRLSTDTQYF
TGTGCCAGTAGACTTAGCACAGATACGCAGTATTTT
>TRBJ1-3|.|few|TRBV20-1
CSAAWVSGNTIYF
TGCAGTGCTGCATGGGTCTCTGGAAACACCATATATTTT
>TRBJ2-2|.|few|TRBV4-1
CASSLFADPNTGELFF
TGCGCCAGCAGCCTCTTCGCAGACCCTAACACCGGGGAGCTGTTTTTT
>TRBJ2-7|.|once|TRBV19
CASSIGTLHYEQYF
TGTGCCAGTAGTATAGGGACCCTCCACTACGAGCAGTACTTC
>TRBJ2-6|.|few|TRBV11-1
CASSLTSSGVSGANVLTF
TGTGCCAGCAGCTTAACTTCGTCGGGCGTCTCTGGGGCCAACGTCCTGACTTTC
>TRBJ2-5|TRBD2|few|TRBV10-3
CAIRGTSKPETQYF
TGTGCCATCAGAGGGACTAGCAAGCCAGAGACCCAGTACTTC
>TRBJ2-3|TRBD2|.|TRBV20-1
CSARDLAGGTDTQYF
TGCAGTGCTAGAGATCTAGCGGGGGGGACAGATACGCAGTATTTT
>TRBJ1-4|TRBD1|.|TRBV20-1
CSARTTGRGEKLFF
TGCAGTGCTAGAACGACAGGGAGAGGGGAAAAACTGTTTTTT
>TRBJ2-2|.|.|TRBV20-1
CSARDVAGGSTGELFF
TGCAGTGCTAGAGATGTAGCCGGGGGATCCACCGGGGAGCTGTTTTTT
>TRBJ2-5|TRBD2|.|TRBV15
CATSRPGLTQETQYF
TGTGCCACCAGCAGACCGGGACTAACACAGGAGACCCAGTACTTC
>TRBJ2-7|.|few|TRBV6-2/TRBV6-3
CASRPFPGTETYEQYF
TGTGCCAGCAGACCCTTCCCCGGGACTGAGACCTACGAGCAGTACTTC
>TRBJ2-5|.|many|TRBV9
CASSPDLETQYF
TGTGCCAGCAGCCCCGACCTAGAGACCCAGTACTTC
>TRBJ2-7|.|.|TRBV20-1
CSARSNEQYF
TGCAGTGCTAGATCCAACGAGCAGTACTTC
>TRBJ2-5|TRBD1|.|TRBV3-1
CASSHYSGGGKTQYF
TGTGCCAGCAGCCATTACTCAGGGGGCGGGAAGACCCAGTACTTC
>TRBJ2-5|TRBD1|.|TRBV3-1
CASSQEMWGQGAVWGTQYF
TGTGCCAGCAGCCAGGAAATGTGGGGACAGGGGGCAGTCTGGGGGACCCAGTACTTC
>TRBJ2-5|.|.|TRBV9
CASSVAGGRPQETQYF
TGTGCCAGCAGCGTAGCTGGGGGCAGACCCCAAGAGACCCAGTACTTC
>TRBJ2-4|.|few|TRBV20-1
CSARMVGENIQYF
TGCAGTGCTAGGATGGTAGGGGAAAACATTCAGTACTTC
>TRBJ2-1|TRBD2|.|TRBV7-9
CASSLGAASGSRFF
TGTGCCAGCAGCTTAGGGGCCGCTAGCGGGAGCCGGTTCTTC
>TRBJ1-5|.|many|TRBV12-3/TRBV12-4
CASSPQGGNQPQHF
TGTGCCAGCAGTCCACAGGGCGGCAATCAGCCCCAGCATTTT
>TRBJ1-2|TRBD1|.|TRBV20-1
CSAYPGQGYGYTF
TGCAGTGCTTACCCGGGACAGGGCTATGGCTACACCTTC